This T cell receptor beta chain was found in a study of molecular identifiers for immune sequencing clone quantification. Study-level results: The study reportedly detected spiked Jurkat TCR RNA from one cell among around 1 million naive cells.

CDR1 is SEHNR, CDR2 FQNEAQ, per germline (reference sequence). V dropped 7 bases and J dropped 3; count of bases not matched to a gene: 15. This CDR3 contains 16 residues. MiXCR, run by TCRdb on the PCR reads, gives a single entry per CDR3 protein. The sample has over 70,000 distinct CDR3 sequences, about 23% seen once. This clonotype was detected ten times or more. Its specificity is unknown. Using a CD8+CD4-CCR7+CD45RA+ phenotype, naive CD8 T cells were sorted. The origin of this receptor is a human donor in good health. Some libraries in this study had Jurkat cell RNA spiked in. Sequencing was performed on naive CD8+ T cells from blood, with Jurkat cell RNA spiked in. Subset denoted: FACS-sorted CD8+CD4-CCR7+CD45RA+ naive T cells. V is TRBV7-9 and J is TRBJ2-7; 7 nucleotides line up with TRBD1. The CDR3 here is CASTPQVPTGNYEQYF. The DNA of the CDR3 is TGTGCCAGCACCCCCCAGGTACCGACAGGGAACTACGAGCAGTACTTC.